The 27 T cell receptor beta chains below come from one sample, sequenced in a study of cytomegalovirus exposure and HLA in healthy donors. Vbeta (60) and Jbeta (13) primers were used in the PCR. Clones were sequenced by immunoSEQ multiplex PCR, and TCRdb holds only the in-frame ones, with some missing. The sample contains over 150,000 clones, 60% to 80% of which appear only once. The sample taken for sequencing was PBMCs. The receptors were sampled from a woman aged 40 to 49 in good health and CMV-seropositive.

The chain employs TRBV28 and TRBJ1-1, with D maybe TRBD1 (6 bases). The length of the CDR3 is 15 residues. V lost 1 base to trimming and J lost 1 base, with 10 bases between them. Germline CDR1 is MDHEN and CDR2 is SYDVKM. For the CDR3, the DNA is TGTGCCAGCAGTTTATCAGGGGCAGGGAACACTGAAGCTTTCTTT. Translating gives CASSLSGAGNTEAFF. Full variable domain (missing parts from reference TRBV28 and TRBJ1-1): DVKVTQSSRYLVKRTGEKVFLECVQDMDHENMFWYRQDPGLGLRLIYFSYDVKMKEKGDIPEGYSVSREKKERFSLILESASTNQTSMYLCASSLSGAGNTEAFFGQGTRLTVV.

This rearrangement joins TRBV19 to TRBJ2-1; 12 nucleotides line up with TRBD2. Germline CDR1 reads LNHDA; CDR2 reads SQIVND (reference sequence). The CDR3 spans 16 residues. V shed 4 bases and J 0 bases; nucleotides not matched to a gene: 1. The DNA of the CDR3 is TGTGCCAGTAGTAAGACTAGCGGGAGCTCCTACAATGAGCAGTTCTTC. This encodes CASSKTSGSSYNEQFF.

The V gene is TRBV2, the J gene TRBJ2-3; D gene ambiguous. Germline V gene data show CDR1 as SNHLY and CDR2 as FYNNEI. V was shortened by 2 bases and J by 3 bases, with 12 bases between the two germline ends. This CDR3 region has 15 residues. CDR3 nucleotides: TGTGCCAGCAGTGAATCTTTAGTCTTTACAGATACGCAGTATTTT. It is translated as CASSESLVFTDTQYF.

The CDR3 spells CASSGWTGGAETQYF. The CDR3 DNA reads as TGTGCCAGCAGCGGTTGGACAGGGGGCGCGGAGACCCAGTACTTC. The chain has TRBV7-9 and TRBJ2-5; 11 bases map to TRBD1. Per germline, CDR1 SEHNR and CDR2 FQNEAQ (reference sequence). The CDR3 sequence is 15 residues long. The J segment lost 5 bases and the V segment lost 5 bases, leaving 7 bases of the junction unmatched. Using reference TRBV7-9 and TRBJ2-5 for the parts outside the CDR3, the full variable domain is DTGVSQNPRHKITKRGQNVTFRCDPISEHNRLYWYRQTLGQGPEFLTYFQNEAQLEKSRLLSDRFSAERPKGSFSTLEIQRTEQGDSAMYLCASSGWTGGAETQYFGPGTRLLVL.

The chain carries TRBV4-3 and TRBJ2-2; tentatively, D is TRBD1 (6 bases). CDR3 length equals 14 residues. V lost 4 bases to trimming and J lost 4 bases, with 10 bases between them. Germline CDR1 and CDR2: LGHNA and YSLEER. CDR3 DNA sequence: TGCGCCAGCAGCCCGACAGGTTCCACCGGGGAGCTGTTTTTT. It yields the protein CASSPTGSTGELFF.

This clone turned up a few times. The V call is TRBV29-1, the J call TRBJ2-5, with a tentative D call TRBD2 (5 bases). The germline V gene has CDR1 SQVTM and CDR2 ANQGSEA. The CDR3 extends over 13 amino acids. Trimming shortened V by 8 bases and J by 4 bases, and 17 bases separated the two germline ends. The CDR3 region is CSPTRAARETQYF. Here the CDR3 DNA reads TGCAGCCCGACGAGGGCTGCCAGAGAGACCCAGTACTTC.

The chain uses TRBV5-4 and TRBJ1-3, with TRBD1 matching over 10 bases. Trimming cost V 3 bases and J 0 bases; bases outside gene matches: 12. CDR3 length equals 19 residues. Germline lookup yields CDR1 SGHNT and CDR2 YYREEE (reference sequence). The CDR3 DNA reads TGTGCCAGCAGCTCAGGGGGACAGGGGCGACTGAGCTCTGGAAACACCATATATTTT. It specifies CASSSGGQGRLSSGNTIYF.

The chain carries TRBV6-1 and TRBJ1-1; TRBD1 aligns across 9 bases. The CDR3 has 14 amino acids. V gave up 3 bases and J gave up 5 bases; unmatched junction bases: 4. Germline assignment: CDR1 MNHNS and CDR2 SASEGT. CDR3 residues: CASSDDRGLTEAFF. The CDR3 region has the DNA TGTGCCAGCAGTGACGACAGGGGGTTGACTGAAGCTTTCTTT.

This clone was observed once. This chain joins TRBV6-1 and TRBJ2-7; a possible D gene is TRBD1 (6 bases). CDR1 is MNHNS, CDR2 SASEGT, per germline. V dropped 10 bases and J dropped 10 bases, with 20 bases sitting between them. CDR3 length: 12 residues. The chain's CDR3 is CATGTETGKQYF. The CDR3, as DNA: TGTGCCACGGGAACCGAAACAGGGAAACAGTACTTC.

The chain carries TRBV6-5 and TRBJ2-4; possible D gene TRBD1, 6 bases. Germline CDR1 is MNHEY and CDR2 is SVGAGI. The CDR3 extends over 13 amino acids. Trimming removed 6 bases at V and 9 bases at J, with 15 bases between. The CDR3 region has the DNA TGTGCCAGCAGCCGGACAGCCGGAGGCATTCAGTACTTC. As protein: CASSRTAGGIQYF.

This clone was seen a handful of times. The V and J genes are TRBV4-1 and TRBJ1-6; 12 nucleotides agree with TRBD1. The CDR3 has 17 residues. J gave up 9 bases and V 0 bases, and 6 bases lay outside the gene matches. CDR1 and CDR2 from the germline V gene are MGHRA and YSYEKL. CDR3 sequence (DNA): TGCGCCAGCAGCCAAGACTATGGGACAGGGGGCTCTTCACCCCTCCACTTT. Translated: CASSQDYGTGGSSPLHF.

This chain joins TRBV7-2 and TRBJ2-3; 9 nucleotides agree with TRBD2. Germline V gene lookup returns CDR1 SGHTA and CDR2 FQGNSA. Germline trimming cut 4 bases from V and 2 bases from J; bases unmatched to any gene: 10. The CDR3 has 17 amino acids. Here the CDR3 reads CASSWGKGTSYTDTQYF. DNA for the CDR3: TGTGCCAGCAGCTGGGGAAAAGGGACTAGCTACACAGATACGCAGTATTTT.

This rearrangement joins TRBV7-9 to TRBJ1-2; D gene ambiguous. Per the germline V gene, CDR1 is SEHNR and CDR2 is FQNEAQ (reference sequence). The length of the CDR3 is 14 residues. Deletions cut 5 bases from V and 2 bases from J, with 12 bases between. The CDR3 DNA is TGTGCCAGCAGCGGTTCGGGTGGGAACTATGGCTACACCTTC. Its translation: CASSGSGGNYGYTF. The variable domain in full, with the rest retrieved from reference TRBV7-9 and TRBJ1-2, is DTGVSQNPRHKITKRGQNVTFRCDPISEHNRLYWYRQTLGQGPEFLTYFQNEAQLEKSRLLSDRFSAERPKGSFSTLEIQRTEQGDSAMYLCASSGSGGNYGYTFGSGTRLTVV.

J is TRBJ2-7 and V is TRBV7-2, with 7 bases identical to TRBD1. CDR3 length equals 15 residues. Losses at the gene ends were 1 base for V and 5 bases for J; bases not matched to a gene: 8. Germline V CDR1 and CDR2: SGHTA, FQGNSA. CDR3 residues: CASSLGAGQGDEQYF. The CDR3, as DNA: TGTGCCAGCAGCTTAGGTGCGGGCCAGGGGGACGAGCAGTACTTC.

The V and J genes are TRBV19 and TRBJ2-3, with 8 bases that match TRBD2. The CDR3 loop spans 16 amino acids. Looked up from germline, CDR1 is LNHDA and CDR2 is SQIVND (reference sequence). V was pared by 5 bases and J by 5 bases, with 12 bases of the junction left unmatched. This chain's CDR3 is CASSPGGSGTVDTQYF. As DNA, the CDR3 is TGTGCCAGTAGTCCGGGGGGTAGCGGGACTGTAGATACGCAGTATTTT. Full variable domain (rest looked up from reference TRBV19 and TRBJ2-3): DGGITQSPKYLFRKEGQNVTLSCEQNLNHDAMYWYRQDPGQGLRLIYYSQIVNDFQKGDIAEGYSVSREKKESFPLTVTSAQKNPTAFYLCASSPGGSGTVDTQYFGPGTRLTVL.

The V gene is TRBV19, the J gene TRBJ2-1, with 12 bases that match TRBD2. Germline assignment: CDR1 LNHDA and CDR2 SQIVND (reference sequence). V lost 4 bases, J lost 8 bases, and 6 bases stayed unmatched. The CDR3 totals 15 residues. CDR3 sequence (DNA): TGTGCCAGTAGTACCCGGACTAGCGGGAACTATGAGCAGTTCTTC. Amino acid sequence: CASSTRTSGNYEQFF.

V usage is TRBV10-1 and J usage is TRBJ2-7, with a tentative D call TRBD2 (5 bases). In germline, CDR1 is WNHNN, CDR2 SYGVQD (reference sequence). The CDR3 has 13 residues. The V and J ends lost 4 bases and 6 bases respectively, with 13 bases between them. The CDR3 nucleotides read TGCGCCAGCAGTGCCCCGGGGAGTGGCGAGCAGTACTTC. This translates into CASSAPGSGEQYF.

J is TRBJ2-3 and V is TRBV4-2; 7 positions agree with TRBD1. CDR3 length: 14 amino acids. V was clipped by 5 bases and J by 8 bases; unmatched bases: 10. Per germline, CDR1 LGHNA and CDR2 YNFKEQ. CDR3 protein: CASSGTGALSTQYF. The CDR3 DNA is TGTGCCAGCAGCGGCACAGGGGCCCTGAGTACGCAGTATTTT.

The V call is TRBV4-3, the J call TRBJ2-7; 12 nucleotides agree with TRBD2. Looked up from germline, CDR1 is LGHNA and CDR2 is YSLEER. This CDR3 comprises 15 residues. The trim removed 4 bases at V and 4 bases at J, leaving 5 bases unmatched. The CDR3 nucleotides read TGCGCCAGCAGCCGCACGGGACTAGCGGGTTACGAGCAGTACTTC. This gives the protein CASSRTGLAGYEQYF.

On this clone itself: In the same sample, other DNA sequences code for this CDR3. The V and J genes are TRBV29-1 and TRBJ1-1; possible D gene TRBD1, 6 bases. With 6 bases removed from V and 2 bases from J, the gap between germline ends came to 13 bases. The CDR3 spans 13 residues. Germline-derived CDR1 and CDR2 are SQVTM and ANQGSEA. The CDR3 sequence: CSVRQGLNTEAFF. In nucleotides, the CDR3 is TGCAGCGTGCGCCAGGGGTTAAACACTGAAGCTTTCTTT.

The rearrangement uses TRBV19 and TRBJ2-7; 10 bases map to TRBD2. Germline trimming cut 7 bases from V and 5 bases from J; bases unmatched to any gene: 14. CDR3 length equals 16 residues. CDR1 and CDR2 from the germline V gene are LNHDA and SQIVND (reference sequence). CDR3 amino acids: CASNPGRVAGGDEQYF. The CDR3 DNA is TGTGCCAGTAACCCGGGAAGGGTAGCGGGAGGAGACGAGCAGTACTTC.

This clone was picked up one time. As DNA, the CDR3 is TGCAGCGTTGAATGGGGGCAGGGGGCGGGCGAGCAGTACTTC. As protein: CSVEWGQGAGEQYF. The chain links TRBV29-1 to TRBJ2-7, with 8 bases aligning to TRBD1. Trimming took 2 bases from V and 6 from J; bases not matched to a gene: 9. This CDR3 has 14 residues. Germline V lookup: CDR1 SQVTM, CDR2 ANQGSEA.

The chain employs TRBV14 and TRBJ1-2; 7 nucleotides line up with TRBD1. The germline V gene encodes CDR1 SGHDN and CDR2 FVKESK. The CDR3 runs 12 residues. The V and J ends lost 6 bases and 9 bases, in that order; junction bases with no gene match: 7. In DNA form, the CDR3 reads TGTGCCAGCAGTATTCAACAGGGGAGCTACACCTTC. Translation: CASSIQQGSYTF. The variable domain in full, completed from reference TRBV14 and TRBJ1-2, reads EAGVTQFPSHSVIEKGQTVTLRCDPISGHDNLYWYRRVMGKEIKFLLHFVKESKQDESGMPNNRFLAERTGGTYSTLKVQPAELEDSGVYFCASSIQQGSYTFGSGTRLTVV.

The chain couples TRBV7-9 to TRBJ1-2; TRBD1 matches at 11 bases. The J segment lost 6 bases and the V segment lost 7 bases, leaving 10 bases of the junction unmatched. Germline values: CDR1 SEHNR, CDR2 FQNEAQ (reference sequence). This CDR3 contains 15 residues. For the CDR3, the DNA is TGTGCCAGCACTCCGGGGACAGGGGGATTCGATGGCTACACCTTC. This gives the protein CASTPGTGGFDGYTF.

The chain uses TRBV30 and TRBJ2-2; possible D gene TRBD2, 5 bases. The CDR3 has 11 residues. CDR1 and CDR2 (germline): GTSNPN, SVGIG (reference sequence). Trimming cost V 5 bases and J 8 bases, with 9 bases left between them. The CDR3 DNA follows: TGTGCCTGGGACCGGGGAGGGGAGCTGTTTTTT. This encodes CAWDRGGELFF.

This chain uses TRBV6-1 with TRBJ2-7; 7 bases line up with TRBD1. Germline trimming cut 7 bases from V and 5 bases from J; bases unmatched to any gene: 5. Germline V CDR1 and CDR2: MNHNS, SASEGT. The CDR3 consists of 12 residues. The CDR3 DNA follows: TGTGCCAGCATCTTGGACAGGCACGAGCAGTACTTC. The encoded protein is CASILDRHEQYF.

V is TRBV5-8 and J is TRBJ2-5; TRBD1 might be the D (5 bases). This CDR3 is 15 amino acids long. The V end was cut by 7 bases, the J end by 0 bases, with 16 bases between. Germline CDR1 and CDR2: SGHTS and YDEGEE. CDR3 sequence reads: CASPSAQGYQETQYF. The CDR3 DNA sequence: TGTGCCAGCCCGTCAGCCCAGGGCTACCAAGAGACCCAGTACTTC.